Given below is one T cell receptor (beta chain) in context. What it binds is unknown. This specimen comes from a study of blood T cell dynamics during melanoma immunotherapy. Study findings and constraints: Disease-control patients' PBMC repertoires became either more clonal or more diverse at W3.

A fixed DNA input of about 0.35 ug was used per bulk PBMC sample. Method: immunoSEQ multiplex PCR; TCRdb's copy keeps in-frame clones and lacks some. The sample has roughly 29,000 clones; 80% to 85% are singletons. The time point denotes: week 3, after first cycle of checkpoint inhibitor. Sampling occurred pretreatment (T0) and at week 3 (W3), after cycle one of checkpoint blockade. The germline CDR1 and CDR2 sequences are MDHEN and SYDVKM. The CDR3 has 12 amino acids. Trimming pared 3 bases from V and 5 bases from J, leaving 7 bases between. The sequence derives from a human donor with melanoma. This sequence joins TRBV28 and TRBJ1-2; TRBD1 might be the D (5 bases). Sequenced material: blood, taken from a patient treated with checkpoint blockade. The DNA of the CDR3 is TGTGCCAGCAGTTTCAGGGAATATGGCTACACCTTC. Its translation: CASSFREYGYTF.